This T cell receptor (beta chain) was observed in a study of shared clonotypes between healthy human individuals (dated by TCRdb to the early 2020s). Concerning the study at large: A few men and a couple of women, aged 18 to 49 years, made up the cohort. Blood TCR repertoires of a handful of healthy adults were deeply sequenced to estimate repertoire size and the extent of clonotype sharing between individuals. To increase sequencing depth and limit assay-specific biases, different laboratories used diverse techniques to prepare libraries and sequence TCR repertoires. Between about 0.9 and 10 billion PBMCs per donor were obtained by leukapheresis. For each donor, CD4 naive and CD4 memory were each run on three plates, CD8 naive on two plates, and CD8 memory on one plate.

Healthy HIV-negative adults with no recently reported acute infections or vaccinations were included as donors. All donors were Caucasian adults living in Nashville, Tennessee, USA. CD4+ T cells were enriched by magnetic negative selection, after which naive cells were positively selected on CD45RA and the negative fraction was taken as the memory subset. Blood was collected by leukapheresis, and PBMCs were isolated by Ficoll-Histopaque density gradient centrifugation and then cryopreserved in liquid nitrogen vapor phase. Purity and quantity of every magnetically sorted T cell population were checked by analytical flow cytometry. Genomic DNA was isolated from every sorted fraction and measured by UV absorbance on a Nanodrop 2000c. Per the germline V gene (reference sequence), GTSNPN is the CDR1 and SVGIG is the CDR2. For this chain, trimming is 3 bases at the V end and 8 bases at the J end, and the number of junction bases without a gene match is 6. From the cysteine up to the phenylalanine, the CDR3 has a length of 13 residues. CDR3 DNA is the only sequence kept; it has 39 bases, read in frame from the first base.

Using the deep immunoSEQ assay, TCR CDR3 regions were amplified from genomic DNA by multiplex PCR. Extracted genomic DNA from each cell subset was spread evenly across all wells of several immunoSEQ 96-well plates, with each plate serving as a replicate. Each replicate PCR for sorted subsets received roughly 200 ng genomic DNA, equal to tens of thousands of T cell genomes. The purified libraries were quantified using a Qubit 3.0 fluorometer, sized with a Bioanalyzer 2100, and then quantified again using the KAPA Library Quantification kit. Each immunoSEQ 96-well plate was sequenced on its own single-read 150-cycle Illumina NextSeq 550 flow cell. The original pipeline was this. Because the immunoSEQ output held only junctional sequences and lacked quality scores, the filtering could not match the filtering applied to full-length reads. Sequences were annotated with PyIR, a Python wrapper for IgBLAST v1.9, using IMGT germline references to assign V/J genes and CDR3. Any read was removed if the V/J assignment was weak (E-value above 1e-6), the CDR3 was missing, or the read contained stop codons, out-of-frame junctions, or ambiguous translated residues. V3J clonotypes were defined as sequences sharing an identical inferred V gene, J gene, and CDR3 amino acid sequence. Percentage overlap between repertoires was calculated by dividing the number of shared unique clonotypes by the size of the smaller repertoire. Richness of each repertoire was evaluated using RTK rarefaction, the Chao1 estimator, and Recon v2.1 estimates of unobserved clonotypes. OLGA was used to compute generation probabilities for all TCRbeta clonotypes that the gDNA method yielded from a few donors. Entries here come from immuneACCESS through TCRdb and include only in-frame sequences with V and J called. Some clones fail to appear in such tables; in the studies checked, an unresolved V gene covers under half of the shortfall, and the cause of the remainder is unknown. That table supplies the V and J calls and clone size; D and trimming were determined from the DNA. For this sample the table gives roughly 2 million clones, of which nearly 97% were detected only once. Approximately 0.13% of the sample is in the top ten clones.

What the study reported, not specific to this receptor: When a handful of donors were compared, the shared fraction of clonotypes was about 5.2% for naive CD4, over 3% for naive CD8, roughly 2.5% for memory CD4, and about 0.36% for memory CD8. Rarefaction of sorted-subset datasets indicated incomplete sequencing despite the large sequencing depth. Pairwise subsampling led to the expectation that sequencing depth would affect the degree of clonotype sharing among donors. Clonotypes shared by all four sorted-subset donors showed higher generation probabilities than non-shared clonotypes. Sampling was restricted to blood, and TCR repertoires in tissues likely differ from the TCR repertoires found in blood. The genetic and exposure-history diversity represented was limited by the small number of donors. Naive subsets generally had larger estimated clonotype richness than memory subsets.

Worth noting for this clone: The antigen it binds to is not known. It has no much larger one-base neighbor in the sample; base qualities were not kept.

The sequence joins TRBV30 to TRBJ1-4, and TRBD1 aligns with 7 junction nucleotides. This TCR derives from a man younger than 35 in good health. The sequenced sample consisted of naive CD4+ T cells sorted from blood. The cell subset or site label corresponds to: CD45RA+ positively selected. The CDR3 sequence is CAWRGQMGEKLFF. Read as DNA, the sequence is TGTGCCTGGAGGGGACAGATGGGGGAAAAACTGTTTTTT.